The 27 T cell receptor beta chains reported below all come from one sample, sequenced in a study of blood T cell repertoires in COVID-19. Using immunoSEQ multiplex PCR, the repertoire was profiled, and TCRdb retains in-frame clones only, with some absent. The sample holds 200,000 to 250,000 clones, around 82% seen once. Sequenced input: peripheral blood. The receptor source for this set is a human donor in a cohort sampled during active COVID-19.

The chain links TRBV5-5 to TRBJ2-5; 8 bases line up with TRBD2. Trimming took 4 bases from V and 3 from J; bases not matched to a gene: 5. This CDR3 region has 14 residues. CDR1 and CDR2 (germline): SGHKS, YYEKEE (reference sequence). CDR3 sequence reads: CASSTTTSEETQYF. The DNA for the CDR3 is TGTGCCAGCAGCACTACGACTAGCGAAGAGACCCAGTACTTC.

The chain couples TRBV6-5 to TRBJ1-2, with TRBD1 matching over 8 bases. Germline V gene sequence: CDR1 MNHEY, CDR2 SVGAGI. The CDR3 length is 16 residues. The trim removed 2 bases at V and 1 base at J, leaving 6 bases unmatched. The CDR3 nucleotides read TGTGCCAGCAGTTACAGGGGACAGGTCCGTAACTATGGCTACACCTTC. Translated, it gives CASSYRGQVRNYGYTF.

This chain uses TRBV10-3 with TRBJ2-2; 7 positions agree with TRBD2. The CDR3 spans 13 residues. Trimming took 8 bases from V and 0 from J; bases not matched to a gene: 0. CDR1 is ENHRY and CDR2 is SYGVKD in the germline V gene. The chain's CDR3 is CAIGGANTGELFF. As DNA, the CDR3 is TGTGCCATCGGGGGGGCGAACACCGGGGAGCTGTTTTTT.

J is TRBJ1-2 and V is TRBV10-3; D gene ambiguous. This CDR3 has 16 amino acids. V lost 0 bases and J lost 3, with 14 bases in between. Germline V lookup: CDR1 ENHRY, CDR2 SYGVKD. As DNA, the CDR3 is TGTGCCATCAGTGAGTCGAAGGCGGGTCTCTACTATGGCTACACCTTC. This sequence encodes CAISESKAGLYYGYTF.

The genes are TRBV28 and TRBJ2-3; 12 nucleotides match TRBD2. The trim removed 2 bases at V and 4 bases at J, leaving 1 base unmatched. Per germline, CDR1 MDHEN and CDR2 SYDVKM. The CDR3 sequence is 15 residues long. The CDR3 loop reads CASSLRLAGADTQYF. The DNA of the CDR3 is TGTGCCAGCAGTTTAAGACTAGCGGGAGCAGATACGCAGTATTTT.

V usage is TRBV5-1 and J usage is TRBJ2-3, with 14 positions matching TRBD2. This CDR3 spans 16 amino acids. With V trimmed by 4 bases and J by 4 bases, 5 bases remained unmatched. The germline CDR1 and CDR2 sequences are SGHRS and YFSETQ. The CDR3, as DNA: TGCGCCAGCAGCGTCGGGACTAGCGGGAGAGCAGATACGCAGTATTTT. It codes for CASSVGTSGRADTQYF.

V usage is TRBV20-1 and J usage is TRBJ2-7; D not resolved. CDR1 DFQATT and CDR2 SNEGSKA come from the germline V gene (reference sequence). Trimming removed 3 bases at V and 7 bases at J, with 22 bases between. The CDR3 has 15 residues. DNA of the CDR3: TGCAGTGCTAGTGTCCCGAGTCGTGCGCGGCTTGAGCAGTACTTC. Protein: CSASVPSRARLEQYF.

The J gene is TRBJ1-1, the V gene TRBV19, with 8 positions matching TRBD1. In germline, CDR1 is LNHDA, CDR2 SQIVND (reference sequence). V gave up 5 bases and J gave up 2 bases; unmatched junction bases: 4. This CDR3 has 14 residues. CDR3 sequence reads: CASSVDRDNTEAFF. The CDR3, as DNA: TGTGCCAGTAGTGTGGACAGGGACAACACTGAAGCTTTCTTT.

The gene calls are TRBV5-1 and TRBJ1-1, with 9 bases that match TRBD1. V lost 4 bases, J lost 1 base, and 11 bases stayed unmatched. The germline gives CDR1 SGHRS, CDR2 YFSETQ. This CDR3 has 17 amino acids. For the CDR3, the DNA is TGCGCCAGCAGCAAGGGGAGAGGGACAGGGTCGAACACTGAAGCTTTCTTT. Translated: CASSKGRGTGSNTEAFF.

This sequence joins TRBV4-1 and TRBJ2-5, with 9 bases fitting TRBD2. The length of the CDR3 is 16 residues. The germline CDR1 and CDR2 sequences are MGHRA and YSYEKL. Trimming took 0 bases from V and 2 from J; bases not matched to a gene: 4. CDR3 residues: CASSQERTSVQETQYF. The CDR3 DNA sequence: TGCGCCAGCAGCCAAGAACGGACTAGCGTACAAGAGACCCAGTACTTC.

The chain has TRBV4-2 and TRBJ2-5, with a tentative D call TRBD1 (6 bases). Germline CDR1 is LGHNA and CDR2 is YNFKEQ. V was pared by 1 base and J by 1 base, with 10 bases between. The CDR3 contains 15 residues. CDR3 in DNA: TGTGCCAGCAGCCAAGTTGGGGGCCCCCAAGAGACCCAGTACTTC. Translating it yields CASSQVGGPQETQYF.

The genes are TRBV7-2 and TRBJ2-1; TRBD2 matches at 7 bases. Germline CDR1 SGHTA, CDR2 FQGNSA. CDR3 length: 15 residues. V trimming: 0 bases; J trimming: 2 bases; junction bases outside the gene matches: 1. The CDR3 bases are TGTGCCAGCAGCTTAGCAGCGGGGCCCTACAATGAGCAGTTCTTC. Amino acids: CASSLAAGPYNEQFF.

The rearrangement links TRBV4-3 to TRBJ1-4; D not certain. This CDR3 contains 18 residues. V was shortened by 0 bases and J by 3 bases, with 17 bases between the two germline ends. Germline-derived CDR1 and CDR2 are LGHNA and YSLEER. In DNA, the CDR3 is TGCGCCAGCAGCCAAGATTGGAGGGCCCCGCGGGCTAATGAAAAACTGTTTTTT. It translates to CASSQDWRAPRANEKLFF.

The count of this clone is one. V and J are TRBV5-1 and TRBJ1-5; the match to TRBD1 covers 10 bases. Germline V gives CDR1 SGHRS, CDR2 YFSETQ. V gave up 5 bases and J gave up 4 bases; unmatched junction bases: 6. This CDR3 is 15 amino acids long. CDR3 loop: CASRLGTGVNQPQHF. The CDR3, as DNA: TGCGCCAGCAGGTTAGGGACAGGGGTGAATCAGCCCCAGCATTTT.

The J gene is TRBJ1-1, the V gene TRBV19, with D uncertain. This CDR3 has 13 amino acids. V was clipped by 6 bases and J by 1 base, with 9 bases between them. Germline values: CDR1 LNHDA, CDR2 SQIVND (reference sequence). CDR3 nucleotides: TGTGCCAGTAGACCGGTGCAGAACACTGAAGCTTTCTTT. Residues: CASRPVQNTEAFF.

This clone was detected once. This chain links TRBV10-3 with TRBJ1-4; the D is unclear. This CDR3 spans 15 amino acids. Between the trimmed V and J ends, which lost 0 bases and 3 bases, there was a span of 8 bases. CDR1 is ENHRY, CDR2 SYGVKD, per germline. Here the CDR3 DNA reads TGTGCCATCAGTGAGTCCGCGGCCTCTAATGAAAAACTGTTTTTT. This translates into CAISESAASNEKLFF.

The chain recombines TRBV7-2 with TRBJ1-2; TRBD1 is a possible D gene (6 bases). Trimming pared 5 bases from V and 7 bases from J, leaving 17 bases between. The CDR3 loop spans 14 amino acids. Per the germline V gene, CDR1 is SGHTA and CDR2 is FQGNSA. The CDR3 here is CASSDLTGRRGYTF. As DNA, the CDR3 is TGTGCCAGCAGCGACCTAACAGGGCGTCGTGGCTACACCTTC. The full variable domain, in which reference TRBV7-2 and TRBJ1-2 provide the parts outside the CDR3, is GAGVSQSPSNKVTEKGKDVELRCDPISGHTALYWYRQSLGQGLEFLIYFQGNSAPDKSGLPSDRFSAERTGGSVSTLTIQRTQQEDSAVYLCASSDLTGRRGYTFGSGTRLTVV.

The chain uses TRBV5-5 and TRBJ1-3, with a possible D match to TRBD1 (5 bases). Trimming shortened V by 6 bases and J by 0 bases, and 22 bases separated the two germline ends. CDR3 length equals 18 residues. CDR1 is SGHKS and CDR2 is YYEKEE in the germline V gene (reference sequence). CDR3 in amino acids: CASNLGEGTTGSGNTIYF. The CDR3 nucleotides read TGTGCCAGCAACCTCGGGGAGGGGACGACCGGCTCTGGAAACACCATATATTTT.

The chain is built from TRBV24-1 and TRBJ2-7, with D perhaps matching TRBD1 (5 bases). The CDR3 consists of 13 residues. V was shortened by 3 bases and J by 12 bases, with 17 bases between the two germline ends. Germline V gene lookup returns CDR1 KGHDR and CDR2 SFDVKD. The DNA of the CDR3 is TGTGCCACCAGTGATCCTGGGGCAACAAAGGTGTACTTC. Protein: CATSDPGATKVYF.

J is TRBJ2-2 and V is TRBV18; 9 nucleotides line up with TRBD1. Trimming removed 0 bases from V and 2 bases from J; junction bases left unmatched: 10. Germline loops: CDR1 KGHSH, CDR2 LQKENI. The CDR3 length is 19 residues. The CDR3 DNA sequence: TGTGCCAGCTCACCACCACAGGGGGCGACAGTGTCTAACACCGGGGAGCTGTTTTTT. This gives the protein CASSPPQGATVSNTGELFF.

J is TRBJ1-6 and V is TRBV3-1 (or the pseudogene TRBV3-2); 9 positions match TRBD1. Germline values: CDR1 LGHDT, CDR2 YNNKEL (reference sequence). V lost 2 bases, J lost 10 bases, and 6 bases stayed unmatched. This CDR3 region has 15 residues. This chain's CDR3 is CASSQSWTGESPLHF. In DNA, the CDR3 is TGTGCCAGCAGCCAATCCTGGACAGGGGAATCACCCCTCCACTTT.

The CDR3 region is CAWSVLGQLLSYTF. The CDR3 region has the DNA TGTGCCTGGAGTGTACTGGGGCAGTTGTTAAGCTACACCTTC. The V and J genes are TRBV30 and TRBJ1-2, with a possible D match to TRBD1 (5 bases). Trimming stripped 0 bases from V and 9 bases from J, with 17 bases between. The CDR3 length is 14 residues. Looked up from germline, CDR1 is GTSNPN and CDR2 is SVGIG (reference sequence).

The CDR3 nucleotides read TGTGCCAGCAGTTCGGGACAGCAAGAGACCCAGTACTTC. Residues: CASSSGQQETQYF. This rearrangement joins TRBV2 to TRBJ2-5, with TRBD1 identical over 7 bases. Trimming took 5 bases from V and 2 from J; bases not matched to a gene: 2. The germline V gene encodes CDR1 SNHLY and CDR2 FYNNEI. CDR3 length: 13 amino acids.

The chain joins TRBV20-1 to TRBJ1-4; weak D call: TRBD1 (5 bases). Germline CDR1 DFQATT, CDR2 SNEGSKA (reference sequence). CDR3 size: 11 residues. Trimming removed 6 bases at V and 8 bases at J, with 10 bases between. CDR3 in amino acids: CSAPGREKLFF. DNA of the CDR3: TGCAGTGCCCCAGGGAGGGAAAAACTGTTTTTT.

V and J are TRBV11-2 and TRBJ2-5, with 15 bases that match TRBD2. The CDR3 covers 15 residues. The germline CDR1 and CDR2 sequences are SGHAT and FQNNGV. V lost 4 bases to trimming and J lost 4 bases; unmatched junction nucleotides: 1. CDR3 DNA sequence: TGTGCCAGCAGCTCGGGACTAGCGGGAGGAGAGACCCAGTACTTC. Translated: CASSSGLAGGETQYF.

The gene calls are TRBV11-2 and TRBJ2-3, with D possibly matching TRBD2 (6 bases). Germline lookup yields CDR1 SGHAT and CDR2 FQNNGV. The CDR3 is 14 residues long. Trimming stripped 5 bases from V and 6 bases from J, with 15 bases between. The CDR3 here is CASSDPRGGDTQYF. The DNA for the CDR3 is TGTGCCAGCAGCGATCCCCGTGGGGGGGATACGCAGTATTTT. Looking up the rest from reference TRBV11-2 and TRBJ2-3 gives the full variable domain: EAGVAQSPRYKIIEKRQSVAFWCNPISGHATLYWYQQILGQGPKLLIQFQNNGVVDDSQLPKDRFSAERLKGVDSTLKIQPAKLEDSAVYLCASSDPRGGDTQYFGPGTRLTVL.

This chain uses TRBV7-2 with TRBJ2-7; D call uncertain. V was pared by 4 bases and J by 5 bases, with 18 bases between. Per the germline V gene, CDR1 is SGHTA and CDR2 is FQGNSA. The CDR3 consists of 15 residues. As DNA, the CDR3 is TGTGCCAGCAGCTCCCTAAGCCCCCCGGTTAACGAGCAGTACTTC. Protein: CASSSLSPPVNEQYF.